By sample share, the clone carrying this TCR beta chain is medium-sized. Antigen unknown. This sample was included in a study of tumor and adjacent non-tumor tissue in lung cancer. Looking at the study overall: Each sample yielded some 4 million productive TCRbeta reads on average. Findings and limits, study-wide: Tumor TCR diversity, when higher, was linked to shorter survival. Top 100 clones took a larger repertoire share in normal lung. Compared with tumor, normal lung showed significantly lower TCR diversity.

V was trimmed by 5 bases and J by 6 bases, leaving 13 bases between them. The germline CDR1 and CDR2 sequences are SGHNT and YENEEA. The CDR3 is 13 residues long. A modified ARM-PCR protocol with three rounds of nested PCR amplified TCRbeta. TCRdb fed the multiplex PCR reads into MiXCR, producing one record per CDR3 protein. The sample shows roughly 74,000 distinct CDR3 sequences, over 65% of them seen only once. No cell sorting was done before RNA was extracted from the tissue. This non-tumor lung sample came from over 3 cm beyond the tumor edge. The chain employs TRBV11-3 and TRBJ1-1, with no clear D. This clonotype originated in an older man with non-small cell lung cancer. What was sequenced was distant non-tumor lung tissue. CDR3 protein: CASSRYPWPEAFF. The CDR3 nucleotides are TGTGCCAGCAGCAGGTATCCTTGGCCTGAAGCTTTCTTT.